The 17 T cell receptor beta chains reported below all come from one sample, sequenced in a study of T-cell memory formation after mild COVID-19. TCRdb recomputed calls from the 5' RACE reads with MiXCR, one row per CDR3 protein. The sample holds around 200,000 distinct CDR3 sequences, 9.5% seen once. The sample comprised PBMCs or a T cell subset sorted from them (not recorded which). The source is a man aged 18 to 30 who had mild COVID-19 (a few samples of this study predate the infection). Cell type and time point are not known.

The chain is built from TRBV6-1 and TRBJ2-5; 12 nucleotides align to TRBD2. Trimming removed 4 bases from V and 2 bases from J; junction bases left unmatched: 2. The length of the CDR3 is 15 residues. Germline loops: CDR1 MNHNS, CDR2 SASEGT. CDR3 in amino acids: CASSGGLAGQETQYF. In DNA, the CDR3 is TGTGCCAGCAGTGGAGGACTAGCGGGGCAAGAGACCCAGTACTTC.

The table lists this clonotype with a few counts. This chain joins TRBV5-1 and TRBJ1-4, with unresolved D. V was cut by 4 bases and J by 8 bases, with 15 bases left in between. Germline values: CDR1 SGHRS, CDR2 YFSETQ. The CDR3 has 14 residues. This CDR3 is CASSPNPTREKLFF. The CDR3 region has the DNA TGCGCCAGCAGCCCCAACCCCACCCGGGAAAAACTGTTTTTT. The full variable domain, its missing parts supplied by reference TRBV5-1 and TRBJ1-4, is KAGVTQTPRYLIKTRGQQVTLSCSPISGHRSVSWYQQTPGQGLQFLFEYFSETQRNKGNFPGRFSGRQFSNSRSEMNVSTLELGDSALYLCASSPNPTREKLFFGSGTQLSVL.

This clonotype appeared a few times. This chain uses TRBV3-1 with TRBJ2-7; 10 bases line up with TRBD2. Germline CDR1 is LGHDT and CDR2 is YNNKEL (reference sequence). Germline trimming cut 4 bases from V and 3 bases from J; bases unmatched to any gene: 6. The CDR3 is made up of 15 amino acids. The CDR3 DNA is TGTGCCAGCAGCCTTCTAGCGGGGGCGGGCTACGAGCAGTACTTC. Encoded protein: CASSLLAGAGYEQYF.

The CDR3 DNA reads as TGTGCCAGCAGCTCAAGGATGGGGGCTCACTATGGCTACACCTTC. Translated: CASSSRMGAHYGYTF. The rearrangement links TRBV7-8 to TRBJ1-2; a weak D match, TRBD1 (6 bases). Germline loops: CDR1 SGHVS, CDR2 FQNEAQ. Trimming removed 4 bases at V and 3 bases at J, with 15 bases between. This CDR3 is built from 15 residues.

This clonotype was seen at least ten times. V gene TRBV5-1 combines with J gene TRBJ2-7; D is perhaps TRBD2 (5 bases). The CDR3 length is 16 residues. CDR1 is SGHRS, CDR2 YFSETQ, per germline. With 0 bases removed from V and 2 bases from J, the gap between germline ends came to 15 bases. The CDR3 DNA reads TGCGCCAGCAGCTTGGCCGCTGGAGCGGCCCCCTACGAGCAGTACTTC. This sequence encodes CASSLAAGAAPYEQYF.

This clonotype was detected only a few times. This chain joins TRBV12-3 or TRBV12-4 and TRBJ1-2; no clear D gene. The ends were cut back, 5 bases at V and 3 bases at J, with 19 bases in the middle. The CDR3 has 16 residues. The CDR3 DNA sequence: TGTGCCAGCAGTCCAACCGGGTCCTCCATTTACTATGGCTACACCTTC. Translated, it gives CASSPTGSSIYYGYTF.

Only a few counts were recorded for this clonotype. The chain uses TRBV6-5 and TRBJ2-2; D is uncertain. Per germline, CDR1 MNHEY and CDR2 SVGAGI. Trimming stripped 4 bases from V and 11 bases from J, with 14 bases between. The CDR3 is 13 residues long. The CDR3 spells CASSSLSSFELFF. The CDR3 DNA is TGTGCCAGCAGTTCTCTTTCCAGTTTCGAGCTGTTTTTT.

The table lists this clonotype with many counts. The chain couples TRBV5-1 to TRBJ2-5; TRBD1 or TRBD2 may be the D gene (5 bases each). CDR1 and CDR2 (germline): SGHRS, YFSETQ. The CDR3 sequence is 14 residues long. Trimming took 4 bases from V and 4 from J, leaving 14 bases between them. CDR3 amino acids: CASSNRDAGETQYF. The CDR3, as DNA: TGCGCCAGCAGCAACCGGGACGCAGGAGAGACCCAGTACTTC.

The DNA of the CDR3 is TGTGCCAGCAGCTTGCTGGCCCTCGAAAGACGGAATGAGCAGTTCTTC. Its translation: CASSLLALERRNEQFF. The chain links TRBV7-2 to TRBJ2-1; the D is unclear. The CDR3 length is 16 residues. CDR1 and CDR2 (germline): SGHTA, FQGNSA. The V end lost 3 bases, the J end lost 7 bases, and 19 bases lay between the germline ends.

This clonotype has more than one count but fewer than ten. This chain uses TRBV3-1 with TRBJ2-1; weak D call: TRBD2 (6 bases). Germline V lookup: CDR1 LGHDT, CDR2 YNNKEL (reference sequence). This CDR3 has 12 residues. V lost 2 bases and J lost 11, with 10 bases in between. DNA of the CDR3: TGTGCCAGCAGCCAACTCGGGGGACAGCAGTTCTTC. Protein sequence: CASSQLGGQQFF.

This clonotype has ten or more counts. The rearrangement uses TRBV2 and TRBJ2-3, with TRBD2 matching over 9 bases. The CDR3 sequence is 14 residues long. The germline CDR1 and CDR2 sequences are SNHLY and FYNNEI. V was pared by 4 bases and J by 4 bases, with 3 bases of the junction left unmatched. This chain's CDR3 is CASSVTSGPDTQYF. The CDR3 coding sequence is TGTGCCAGCAGTGTGACTAGCGGACCAGATACGCAGTATTTT.

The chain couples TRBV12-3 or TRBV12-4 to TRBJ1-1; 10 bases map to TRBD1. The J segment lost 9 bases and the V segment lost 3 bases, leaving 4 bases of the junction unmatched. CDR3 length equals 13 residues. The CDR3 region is CASSFGTGEQAFF. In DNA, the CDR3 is TGTGCCAGCAGTTTTGGGACAGGGGAGCAAGCTTTCTTT.

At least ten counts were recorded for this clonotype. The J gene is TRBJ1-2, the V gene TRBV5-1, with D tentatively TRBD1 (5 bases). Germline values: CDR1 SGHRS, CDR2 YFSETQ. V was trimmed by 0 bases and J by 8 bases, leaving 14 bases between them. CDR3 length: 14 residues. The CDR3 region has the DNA TGCGCCAGCAGCTTGGAGACAGTCACGGGAGGCTACACCTTC. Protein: CASSLETVTGGYTF.

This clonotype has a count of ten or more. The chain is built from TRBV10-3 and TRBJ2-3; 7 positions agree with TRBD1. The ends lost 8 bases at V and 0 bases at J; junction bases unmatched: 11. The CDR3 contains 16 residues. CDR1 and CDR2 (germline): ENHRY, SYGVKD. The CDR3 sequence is CAIGRTTGASTDTQYF. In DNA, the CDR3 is TGTGCCATCGGACGTACCACAGGGGCCAGCACAGATACGCAGTATTTT.

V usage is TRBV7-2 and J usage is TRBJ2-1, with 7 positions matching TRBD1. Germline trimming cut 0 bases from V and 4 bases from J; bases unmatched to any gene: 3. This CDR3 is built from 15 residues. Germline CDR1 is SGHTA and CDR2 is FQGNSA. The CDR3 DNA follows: TGTGCCAGCAGCTTAGCGATGGGACAGTACAATGAGCAGTTCTTC. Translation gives CASSLAMGQYNEQFF. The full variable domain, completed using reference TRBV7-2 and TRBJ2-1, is GAGVSQSPSNKVTEKGKDVELRCDPISGHTALYWYRQSLGQGLEFLIYFQGNSAPDKSGLPSDRFSAERTGGSVSTLTIQRTQQEDSAVYLCASSLAMGQYNEQFFGPGTRLTVL.

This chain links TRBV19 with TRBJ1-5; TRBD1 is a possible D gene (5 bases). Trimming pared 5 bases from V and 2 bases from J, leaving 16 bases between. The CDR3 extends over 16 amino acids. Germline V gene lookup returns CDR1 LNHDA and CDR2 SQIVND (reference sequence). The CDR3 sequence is CASSLAGQGGNQPQHF. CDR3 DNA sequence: TGTGCCAGTAGTCTAGCAGGGCAGGGCGGCAATCAGCCCCAGCATTTT.

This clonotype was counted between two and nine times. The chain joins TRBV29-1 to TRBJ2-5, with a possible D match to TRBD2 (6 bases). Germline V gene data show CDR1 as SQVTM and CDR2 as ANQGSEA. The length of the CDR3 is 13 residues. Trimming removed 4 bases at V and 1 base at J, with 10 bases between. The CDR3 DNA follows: TGCAGCGTTGCTTTGGGGGGCCAAGAGACCCAGTACTTC. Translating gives CSVALGGQETQYF. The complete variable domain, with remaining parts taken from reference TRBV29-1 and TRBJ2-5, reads SAVISQKPSRDICQRGTSLTIQCQVDSQVTMMFWYRQQPGQSLTLIATANQGSEATYESGFVIDKFPISRPNLTFSTLTVSNMSPEDSSIYLCSVALGGQETQYFGPGTRLLVL.